Below, 6 T cell receptor beta chains from the same sample are listed, as sequenced in a study of T-cell reconstitution after alpha-beta-depleted transplantation in children. Preparation of the TCRbeta library used unique molecular identifiers. TCRdb ran MiXCR on the PCR reads and lists one entry per CDR3 protein. The sample has about 150,000 distinct CDR3 sequences, around 10% seen once; the top ten hold about 12%. The sample was PBMCs, taken before TCRalphabeta/CD19-depleted stem cell transplant. The receptors stem from a boy under 10 years old with acute myeloid leukemia, due to receive a stem cell transplant.

Ten or more counts support this clonotype. The V call is TRBV12-3 or TRBV12-4, the J call TRBJ1-5; D possibly corresponds to TRBD1 (5 bases). Trimming left V 1 base short and J 4 bases short, with 20 bases between. The CDR3 consists of 18 residues. The CDR3 bases are TGTGCCAGCAGTTTAGATACCTGGGGGAGAGGCCCGAATCAGCCCCAGCATTTT. It codes for CASSLDTWGRGPNQPQHF.

At least ten counts were recorded for this clonotype. This chain links TRBV20-1 with TRBJ2-1; 16 bases are shared with TRBD2. J gave up 2 bases and V 6 bases, and 10 bases lay outside the gene matches. This CDR3 comprises 18 residues. From germline, CDR1 is DFQATT and CDR2 SNEGSKA (reference sequence). DNA of the CDR3: TGCAGTGCGGCCGGGACTAGCGGGGGGGCCTCGACCTACAATGAGCAGTTCTTC. Translating gives CSAAGTSGGASTYNEQFF.

This clonotype came up a few times. The chain combines TRBV7-3 with TRBJ2-3, with D uncertain. V was shortened by 4 bases and J by 0 bases, with 8 bases between the two germline ends. Per the germline V gene, CDR1 is SGHTA and CDR2 is FQGTGA. CDR3 length: 14 residues. The CDR3 reads CASSSHRSTDTQYF. The CDR3 region has the DNA TGTGCCAGCAGCTCCCACCGGAGCACAGATACGCAGTATTTT.

This clonotype came up many times. The chain recombines TRBV5-1 with TRBJ2-1; TRBD1 matches 7 bases. The germline CDR1 and CDR2 sequences are SGHRS and YFSETQ. CDR3 length: 15 residues. V lost 1 base to trimming and J lost 0 bases; unmatched junction nucleotides: 1. The CDR3 protein is CASSLSGGSYNEQFF. Written as DNA, the CDR3 is TGCGCCAGCAGCTTGTCAGGGGGCTCCTACAATGAGCAGTTCTTC. Looking up the rest from reference TRBV5-1 and TRBJ2-1 gives the full variable domain: KAGVTQTPRYLIKTRGQQVTLSCSPISGHRSVSWYQQTPGQGLQFLFEYFSETQRNKGNFPGRFSGRQFSNSRSEMNVSTLELGDSALYLCASSLSGGSYNEQFFGPGTRLTVL.

This clonotype has a count of ten or more. CDR3: CSASGILGRERTDTQYF. For the CDR3, the DNA is TGCAGTGCTAGCGGGATCCTTGGGCGGGAGAGGACAGATACGCAGTATTTT. This rearrangement joins TRBV20-1 to TRBJ2-3; 7 bases fit TRBD2. The CDR3 consists of 17 residues. Unmatched junction bases numbered 15, after V lost 3 bases and J lost 3 bases. In germline, CDR1 is DFQATT, CDR2 SNEGSKA (reference sequence).

This clonotype was seen many times. CDR3 sequence reads: CASSWDSNQKLFF. CDR3 coding DNA: TGTGCCAGCAGTTGGGACAGTAACCAAAAACTGTTTTTT. The rearrangement uses TRBV6-5 and TRBJ1-4; TRBD1 matches 7 bases. The V gene end was trimmed by 4 bases and the J gene end by 9 bases; junction bases not matched to a gene: 5. CDR3 length: 13 residues. Looked up from germline, CDR1 is MNHEY and CDR2 is SVGAGI.